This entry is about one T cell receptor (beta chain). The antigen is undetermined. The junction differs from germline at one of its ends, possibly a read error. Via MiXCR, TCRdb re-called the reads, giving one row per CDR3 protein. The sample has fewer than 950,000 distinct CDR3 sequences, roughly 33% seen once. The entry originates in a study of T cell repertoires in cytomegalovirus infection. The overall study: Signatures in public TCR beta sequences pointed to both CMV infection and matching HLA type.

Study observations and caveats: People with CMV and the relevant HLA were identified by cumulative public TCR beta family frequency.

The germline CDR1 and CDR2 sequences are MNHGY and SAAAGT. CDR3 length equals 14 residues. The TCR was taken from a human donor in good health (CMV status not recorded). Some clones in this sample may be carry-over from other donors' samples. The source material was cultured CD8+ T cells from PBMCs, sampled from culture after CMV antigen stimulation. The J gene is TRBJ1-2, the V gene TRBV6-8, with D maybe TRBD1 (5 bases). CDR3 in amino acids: CVSSYSGQLDGYTF. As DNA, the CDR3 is TGTGTCAGCAGTTACTCAGGGCAGTTGGATGGCTACACCTTC.